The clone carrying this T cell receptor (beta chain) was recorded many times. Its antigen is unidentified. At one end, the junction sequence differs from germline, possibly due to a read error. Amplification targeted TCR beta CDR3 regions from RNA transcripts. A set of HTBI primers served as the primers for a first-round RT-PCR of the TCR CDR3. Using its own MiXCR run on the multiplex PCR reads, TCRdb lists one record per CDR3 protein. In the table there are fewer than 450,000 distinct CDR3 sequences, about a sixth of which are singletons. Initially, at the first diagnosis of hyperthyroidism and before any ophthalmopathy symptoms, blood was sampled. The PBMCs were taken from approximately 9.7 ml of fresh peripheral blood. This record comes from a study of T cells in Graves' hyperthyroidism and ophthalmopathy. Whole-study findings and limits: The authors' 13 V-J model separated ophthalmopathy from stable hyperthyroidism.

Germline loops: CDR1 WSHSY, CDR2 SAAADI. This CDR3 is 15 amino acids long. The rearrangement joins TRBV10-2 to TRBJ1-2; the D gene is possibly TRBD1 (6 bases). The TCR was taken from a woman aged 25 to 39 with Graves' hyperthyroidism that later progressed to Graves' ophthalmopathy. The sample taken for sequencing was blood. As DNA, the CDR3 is TGCGCCAGCACCCCCGCGGGGGCGACGAACTTTGGCTACACCTTC. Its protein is CASTPAGATNFGYTF.